This entry features one T cell receptor beta chain sequence. This clonotype has more than one count but fewer than ten. Its antigen remains unidentified. One base away there is no much larger clone; base qualities are not given. This record belongs to a study of CD8+CD57+ T cells in acquired aplastic anemia (dated by TCRdb to about 2018). In the study overall: DNA extracted from sorted CD4+ and CD8+ cells had a mean of around 3.3 ug, with a range of about 0.18 to 27.4 ug. CD8+CD57+ expansion was defined as a frequency above the mean frequency observed in healthy subjects.

Expansion of CD8+CD57+ cells had been shown by flow cytometry in the patients chosen for sequencing. Every patient had severe acquired aplastic anemia, diagnosed using the International Study of Aplastic Anemia and Agranulocytosis and Camitta criteria. No therapy had been received by the patients at the time of blood sampling. The study deep-sequenced TCR repertoires of sorted CD4+ and CD8+ blood T cells from severe aplastic anemia patients and healthy subjects. Patients were enrolled under clinicaltrials.gov protocols 00001620, 01623167, 00001397, 00071045, 00081523 and 00961064 in the USA. Ficoll-Paque density gradient centrifugation was used to isolate peripheral blood mononuclear cells. Before DNA extraction, CD4+ and CD8+ T cells were sorted by FACS or by magnetic beads. Summary of the overall study and its limitations: Roughly 29 CD8+ CDR3 sequences were shared between patients and controls but appeared highly expressed in patients and within their immunodominant clones. CD8+ Simpson's diversity did not differ significantly between patients and healthy controls (P=0.060).

At the junction V is shortened by 5 bases and J by 6 bases, with 10 bases in between. The CDR3 holds 12 amino acids from the cysteine to the phenylalanine. The kept DNA is CDR3 alone, 36 bases in frame from the first base. Looking up the germline V gene (reference sequence) yields CDR1 LNHDA and CDR2 SQIVND. Genomic DNA served as template for TCR beta VDJ combination and CDR3 sequence profiling. TCR repertoire sequencing was run on an Illumina HiSeq 2000. Concerning the study's data processing: Repertoire assessment relied on Simpson's diversity index, CDR3 size and DJ length profiles, and TRBV/TRBJ rearrangement plots. The immunodominant clone was defined as the most abundant DNA sequence in deep sequencing data. CDR3 amino acid sequences were checked for sharing across subjects and were also compared against the VDJdb database and published repertoires. TCRdb handled the public reads itself, with Q25 trimming in fastp and clone calling in MiXCR, and kept productive beta chains. Rows with one shared CDR3 protein collapse into an entry with the most common genes and DNA. The V and J calls were not made by the authors but by TCRdb's processing. This sample gives around 130,000 distinct CDR3 sequences in total; 58% of them show up just once. The top ten clones comprise roughly 30% of the sample.

Sequencing was performed on sorted CD4+, CD8+, or CD8+CD57+ T cells (not recorded which) from PBMCs. The clonotype comes from a human donor with aplastic anemia. Recombination linked TRBV19 to TRBJ1-1; the D gene assignment is ambiguous. The CDR3 in this case is CASSPGVAEAFF. The DNA sequence is given as TGTGCCAGTAGTCCTGGGGTGGCTGAAGCTTTCTTT. Here the CDR3 is joined to the reference TRBV19 and TRBJ1-1 genes, and the full variable domain is: DGGITQSPKYLFRKEGQNVTLSCEQNLNHDAMYWYRQDPGQGLRLIYYSQIVNDFQKGDIAEGYSVSREKKESFPLTVTSAQKNPTAFYLCASSPGVAEAFFGQGTRLTVV.